This TCR beta chain derives from a study of blood T cell repertoires in COVID-19. Sequencing used immunoSEQ multiplex PCR; TCRdb keeps in-frame clones, though not all of them. The sample records some 370,000 clones, roughly four fifths being singletons. Adults between about 18 and 89 years of age took part from about two dozen US areas. Participants reported their clinical history, and cohort assignment relied on those reports. Recovery meant two consecutive negative NP/OP PCR tests, professional clearance, or resolved symptoms. The CDR3 contains 17 residues. The clonotype was recovered from a woman in her fifties or sixties who had recovered from COVID-19. The genes are TRBV21-1 and TRBJ2-3; the D call in the table, TRBD2, was not verified against the DNA. TRBV21-1 is termed a pseudogene. Sequenced input: PBMCs or T cells enriched from blood (not recorded which). CDR3 DNA: TGTGCCAGCAGCAAAGCCGGGGGGCGCCCACCCCTCGATACGCAGTATTTT. It translates to CASSKAGGRPPLDTQYF.